Shown below are 10 T cell receptor beta chains from a single sample sequenced in a study of PD-1 blockade in mismatch repair-deficient tumors. The repertoire was sequenced with immunoSEQ multiplex PCR; TCRdb's copy has only in-frame clones and lacks some. Of about 120,000 clones listed, approximately 80% are singletons. The input for sequencing was peripheral blood, taken about 13 months after starting pembrolizumab. The receptor set was obtained from an adult with mismatch repair-deficient cancer.

The gene calls are TRBV29-1 and TRBJ1-1, with 11 bases matching TRBD1. This CDR3 spans 13 amino acids. CDR1 SQVTM and CDR2 ANQGSEA come from the germline V gene. V lost 5 bases and J lost 5; bases outside the gene matches: 4. In DNA, the CDR3 is TGCAGCGTTTTGGGACAGGGGGGAACTGAAGCTTTCTTT. Protein product: CSVLGQGGTEAFF.

The V and J genes are TRBV21-1 and TRBJ2-1; the D call TRBD2 from the table was never checked on the DNA. TRBV21-1 is deemed a pseudogene. The CDR3 has 17 residues. This CDR3 is CASSKRGTSGRRHEQFF. The CDR3 DNA is TGTGCCAGCAGCAAAAGGGGGACTAGCGGGCGTAGGCATGAGCAGTTCTTC.

The rearrangement joins TRBV7-9 to TRBJ2-2, with D tentatively TRBD1 or TRBD2 (7 bases each). Germline loops: CDR1 SEHNR, CDR2 FQNEAQ (reference sequence). CDR3 length: 15 residues. Trimming took 5 bases from V and 5 from J, leaving 15 bases between them. CDR3 coding DNA: TGTGCCAGCAGCACCCGACAGGGAGGGACCGGGGAGCTGTTTTTT. This translates into CASSTRQGGTGELFF.

V is TRBV7-3 and J is TRBJ1-4; D might be TRBD1 (6 bases). This CDR3 has 11 residues. Germline CDR1 and CDR2: SGHTA and FQGTGA. CDR3 sequence reads: CAGGVIEKLFF. CDR3 coding DNA: TGTGCAGGGGGGGTCATTGAAAAACTGTTTTTT.

The J gene is TRBJ1-2, the V gene TRBV5-1; D is ambiguous. The CDR3 is made up of 12 amino acids. The germline V gene encodes CDR1 SGHRS and CDR2 YFSETQ. V shed 6 bases and J shed 4 bases, with 10 bases lying between them. The CDR3 region is CASTSTFYGYTF. The DNA for the CDR3 is TGCGCCAGCACATCCACGTTCTATGGCTACACCTTC.

V gene TRBV4-1 combines with J gene TRBJ2-3, with TRBD1 matching 9 bases. Germline CDR1 is MGHRA and CDR2 is YSYEKL. Germline trimming cut 4 bases from V and 1 base from J; bases unmatched to any gene: 21. This CDR3 is 21 amino acids long. CDR3 residues: CASSRRPTGGSPPERTDTQYF. Written as DNA, the CDR3 is TGCGCCAGCAGCCGACGACCCACAGGGGGCTCCCCACCGGAACGCACAGATACGCAGTATTTT.

Details on this clone: Other DNA sequences of this sample code for an identical CDR3. The V and J genes are TRBV18 and TRBJ2-3, with 7 bases that match TRBD2. There are 15 residues in the CDR3. Trimming took 2 bases from V and 2 from J; bases not matched to a gene: 4. CDR1 and CDR2 (germline): KGHSH, LQKENI. The CDR3 nucleotides are TGTGCCAGCTCACCATTCAGCGGGGACACAGATACGCAGTATTTT. Translated, it gives CASSPFSGDTDTQYF.

The chain couples TRBV7-3 to TRBJ1-1, with a weak D call TRBD1 (5 bases). CDR1 is SGHTA and CDR2 is FQGTGA in the germline V gene. V was trimmed by 5 bases and J by 4 bases, leaving 11 bases between them. The CDR3 runs to 13 residues. In nucleotides, the CDR3 is TGTGCCAGCAGCCCCGCCGGGGGCACTGAAGCTTTCTTT. Translation gives CASSPAGGTEAFF.

V and J are TRBV29-1 and TRBJ1-1; TRBD1 is a possible D gene (6 bases). Germline CDR1 reads SQVTM; CDR2 reads ANQGSEA. Deletions cut 3 bases from V and 5 bases from J, with 16 bases between. The CDR3 spans 14 residues. For the CDR3, the DNA is TGCAGCGTTGACCCCACGGGGGCGCGGACTGAAGCTTTCTTT. This encodes CSVDPTGARTEAFF.

The gene calls are TRBV25-1 and TRBJ1-1, with a tentative D call TRBD1 (6 bases). The V end lost 7 bases, the J end lost 9 bases, and 15 bases lay between the germline ends. Germline CDR1 and CDR2: MGHDK and SYGVNS. The CDR3 covers 12 residues. In DNA, the CDR3 is TGTGCCAGCACTGGGGGGGCGGACAAAGCTTTCTTT. It translates to CASTGGADKAFF. Full variable domain (missing parts from reference TRBV25-1 and TRBJ1-1): EADIYQTPRYLVIGTGKKITLECSQTMGHDKMYWYQQDPGMELHLIHYSYGVNSTEKGDLSSESTVSRIRTEHFPLTLESARPSHTSQYLCASTGGADKAFFGQGTRLTVV.